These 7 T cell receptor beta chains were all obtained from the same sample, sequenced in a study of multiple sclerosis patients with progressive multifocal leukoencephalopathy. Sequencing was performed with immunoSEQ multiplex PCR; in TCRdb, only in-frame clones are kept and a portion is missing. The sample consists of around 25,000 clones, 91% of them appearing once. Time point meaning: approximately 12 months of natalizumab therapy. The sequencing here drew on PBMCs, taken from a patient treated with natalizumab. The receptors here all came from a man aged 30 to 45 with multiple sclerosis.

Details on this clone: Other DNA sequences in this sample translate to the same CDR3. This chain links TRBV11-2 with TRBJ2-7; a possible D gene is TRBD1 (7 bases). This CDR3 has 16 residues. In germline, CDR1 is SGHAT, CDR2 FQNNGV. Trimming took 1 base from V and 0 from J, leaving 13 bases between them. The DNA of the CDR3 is TGTGCCAGCAGCTTAGGGCCAGGGGGGAGCTCCTACGAGCAGTACGTC. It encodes CASSLGPGGSSYEQYV.

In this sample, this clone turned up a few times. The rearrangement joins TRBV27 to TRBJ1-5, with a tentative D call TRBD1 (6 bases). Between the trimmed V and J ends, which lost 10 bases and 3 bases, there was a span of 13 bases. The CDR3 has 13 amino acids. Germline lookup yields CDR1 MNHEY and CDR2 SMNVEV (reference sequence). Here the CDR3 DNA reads TGTGCCACTCAGAGGGGGGACAATCAGCCCCAGCATTTT. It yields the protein CATQRGDNQPQHF.

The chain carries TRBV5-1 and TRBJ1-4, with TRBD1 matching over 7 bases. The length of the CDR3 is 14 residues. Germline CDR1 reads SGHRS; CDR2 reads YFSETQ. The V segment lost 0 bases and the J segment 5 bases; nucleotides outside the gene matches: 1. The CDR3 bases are TGCGCCAGCAGCTTGGGGGACAGAAATGAAAAACTGTTTTTT. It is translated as CASSLGDRNEKLFF.

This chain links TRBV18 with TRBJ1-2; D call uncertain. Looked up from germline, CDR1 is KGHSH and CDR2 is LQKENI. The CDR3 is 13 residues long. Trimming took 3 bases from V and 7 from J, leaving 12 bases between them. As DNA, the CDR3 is TGTGCCAGCTCACCCCCGTTAGAGACTGGCTACACCTTC. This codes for CASSPPLETGYTF.

The DNA for the CDR3 is TGTGCCAGTAGTGTGACAGGGGGCGAAGAGACCCAGTACTTC. Its translation is CASSVTGGEETQYF. This chain joins TRBV19 and TRBJ2-5; 10 bases align to TRBD1. CDR1 is LNHDA and CDR2 is SQIVND in the germline V gene (reference sequence). The CDR3 extends over 14 amino acids. The J segment lost 3 bases and the V segment lost 5 bases, leaving 3 bases of the junction unmatched. The entire variable domain, with the rest obtained from reference TRBV19 and TRBJ2-5, is as follows: DGGITQSPKYLFRKEGQNVTLSCEQNLNHDAMYWYRQDPGQGLRLIYYSQIVNDFQKGDIAEGYSVSREKKESFPLTVTSAQKNPTAFYLCASSVTGGEETQYFGPGTRLLVL.

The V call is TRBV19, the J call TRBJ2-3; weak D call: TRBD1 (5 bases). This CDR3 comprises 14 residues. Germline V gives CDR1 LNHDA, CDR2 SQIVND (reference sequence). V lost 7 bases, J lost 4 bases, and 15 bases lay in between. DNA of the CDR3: TGTGCCAGTAATCCCCCAGGGTCCTCAGATACGCAGTATTTT. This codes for CASNPPGSSDTQYF.

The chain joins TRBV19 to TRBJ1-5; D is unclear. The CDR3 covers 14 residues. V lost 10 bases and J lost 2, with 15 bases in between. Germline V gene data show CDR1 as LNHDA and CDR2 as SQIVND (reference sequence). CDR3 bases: TGTGCCACCCAAGGCTCCGGCCGCAATCAGCCCCAGCATTTT. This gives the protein CATQGSGRNQPQHF. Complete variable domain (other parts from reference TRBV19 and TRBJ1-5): DGGITQSPKYLFRKEGQNVTLSCEQNLNHDAMYWYRQDPGQGLRLIYYSQIVNDFQKGDIAEGYSVSREKKESFPLTVTSAQKNPTAFYLCATQGSGRNQPQHFGDGTRLSIL.